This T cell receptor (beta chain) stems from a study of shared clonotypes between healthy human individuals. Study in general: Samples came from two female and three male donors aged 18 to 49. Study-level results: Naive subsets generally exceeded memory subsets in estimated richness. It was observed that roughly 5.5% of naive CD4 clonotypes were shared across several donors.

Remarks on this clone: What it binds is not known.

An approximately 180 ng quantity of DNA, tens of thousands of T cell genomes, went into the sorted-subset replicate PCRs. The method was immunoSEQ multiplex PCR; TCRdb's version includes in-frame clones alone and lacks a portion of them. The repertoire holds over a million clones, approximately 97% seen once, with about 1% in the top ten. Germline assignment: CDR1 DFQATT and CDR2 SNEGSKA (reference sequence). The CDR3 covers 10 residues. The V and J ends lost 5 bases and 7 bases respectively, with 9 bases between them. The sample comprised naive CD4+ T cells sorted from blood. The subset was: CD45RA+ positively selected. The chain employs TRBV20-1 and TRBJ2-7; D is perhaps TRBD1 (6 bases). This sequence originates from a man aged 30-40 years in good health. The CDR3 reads CSARQVEQYF. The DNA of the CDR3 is TGCAGTGCTCGACAGGTGGAGCAGTACTTC.